These 21 T cell receptor beta chains came from one sample sequenced in a study of radiotherapy plus CTLA-4 blockade in lung cancer. This table comes from immunoSEQ multiplex PCR, and its TCRdb copy is limited to in-frame clones, with some not included. Of some 120,000 clones listed, roughly 80% were seen once; the top ten hold approximately 3.5%. The material was peripheral blood, obtained from a patient treated with radiotherapy plus ipilimumab. Receptors originate from a human donor with non-small cell lung cancer that progressed on radiotherapy plus ipilimumab. Some clones in this sample may be carry-over from other donors' samples.

This chain connects TRBV4-3 to TRBJ2-6; D possibly corresponds to TRBD1 (5 bases). V gave up 3 bases and J gave up 3 bases, with 9 bases separating them. The length of the CDR3 is 15 residues. Germline-derived CDR1 and CDR2 are LGHNA and YSLEER. CDR3 amino acids: CASSHGQGGANVLTF. CDR3 nucleotide sequence: TGCGCCAGCAGCCATGGGCAGGGTGGGGCCAACGTCCTGACTTTC.

The J gene is TRBJ1-5, the V gene TRBV27, with D unclear. CDR3 length equals 13 residues. The V end lost 0 bases, the J end lost 6 bases, and 6 bases lay between the germline ends. The germline V gene encodes CDR1 MNHEY and CDR2 SMNVEV (reference sequence). CDR3 sequence: CASSLSPRQPQHF. The CDR3 DNA reads TGTGCCAGCAGTTTATCCCCCCGTCAGCCCCAGCATTTT.

The chain employs TRBV5-4 and TRBJ2-5; 8 bases line up with TRBD2. In germline, CDR1 is SGHNT, CDR2 YYREEE (reference sequence). The trim removed 4 bases at V and 1 base at J, leaving 6 bases unmatched. The CDR3 contains 15 residues. The CDR3 sequence is CASSPVAGSQETQYF. CDR3 bases: TGTGCCAGCAGCCCAGTAGCGGGGTCCCAAGAGACCCAGTACTTC. Variable domain in full (rest from reference TRBV5-4 and TRBJ2-5): ETGVTQSPTHLIKTRGQQVTLRCSSQSGHNTVSWYQQALGQGPQFIFQYYREEENGRGNFPPRFSGLQFPNYSSELNVNALELDDSALYLCASSPVAGSQETQYFGPGTRLLVL.

In its sample, this clone ranks as medium-sized (0.01 to 0.1%). The chain is built from TRBV6-4 and TRBJ2-1; 9 bases line up with TRBD1. This CDR3 is built from 15 residues. Trimming at V came to 0 bases and at J to 3 bases, leaving 0 bases not matched to a gene. The V gene's germline CDR1 is MRHNA and CDR2 SNTAGT. DNA for the CDR3: TGTGCCAGCAGTGACTCGACAGGGGGCTACAATGAGCAGTTCTTC. As protein: CASSDSTGGYNEQFF.

The CDR3 sequence is CASSLTRGESDEQFF. CDR3 nucleotides: TGTGCCAGCAGCTTAACACGGGGGGAAAGTGATGAGCAGTTCTTC. The gene calls are TRBV7-3 and TRBJ2-1; 7 bases line up with TRBD2. Looked up from germline, CDR1 is SGHTA and CDR2 is FQGTGA. This CDR3 spans 15 amino acids. The J segment lost 8 bases and the V segment lost 0 bases, leaving 7 bases of the junction unmatched.

The J gene is TRBJ2-2, the V gene TRBV5-4; D assignment may be TRBD1 or TRBD2 (5 bases each). Germline V gene data show CDR1 as SGHNT and CDR2 as YYREEE (reference sequence). The CDR3 has 16 residues. V lost 2 bases and J lost 7, with 18 bases in between. CDR3 nucleotides: TGTGCCAGCAGCTTTCCCGGGGCCCATTTAAACGGGGAGCTGTTTTTT. The encoded protein is CASSFPGAHLNGELFF.

The chain recombines TRBV29-1 with TRBJ1-2, with TRBD1 as a possible D gene (6 bases). In germline, CDR1 is SQVTM, CDR2 ANQGSEA. The CDR3 has 15 residues. V gave up 6 bases and J gave up 4 bases, with 21 bases separating them. The CDR3 sequence: CSVAGGGGLGYGYTF. The DNA for the CDR3 is TGCAGCGTCGCCGGCGGGGGGGGGCTCGGCTATGGCTACACCTTC. Based on the CDR3 plus reference TRBV29-1 and TRBJ1-2, the full variable domain is SAVISQKPSRDICQRGTSLTIQCQVDSQVTMMFWYRQQPGQSLTLIATANQGSEATYESGFVIDKFPISRPNLTFSTLTVSNMSPEDSSIYLCSVAGGGGLGYGYTFGSGTRLTVV.

For the CDR3, the DNA is TGCAGTGCTAGGTTTCCGGGAGGCTACACCTTC. It is translated as CSARFPGGYTF. The chain carries TRBV20-1 and TRBJ1-2; D is undetermined. CDR1 and CDR2 (germline): DFQATT, SNEGSKA (reference sequence). The V and J ends lost 3 bases and 8 bases respectively, with 10 bases between them. CDR3 length equals 11 residues.

This chain links TRBV4-2 with TRBJ1-3; D gene uncertain. This CDR3 has 14 amino acids. CDR1 and CDR2 from the germline V gene are LGHNA and YNFKEQ. Deletions cut 1 base from V and 1 base from J, with 5 bases between. CDR3 residues: CASSQGESGNTIYF. CDR3 nucleotides: TGTGCCAGCAGCCAAGGAGAGTCTGGAAACACCATATATTTT.

This chain connects TRBV7-2 to TRBJ2-7, with D possibly TRBD2 on 7 matching bases. CDR1 is SGHTA and CDR2 is FQGNSA in the germline V gene. The CDR3 length is 15 residues. The V end was cut by 5 bases, the J end by 2 bases, with 16 bases between. Written as DNA, the CDR3 is TGTGCCAGCAGCCCCCTACTAGGGGGGGCCTACGAGCAGTACTTC. As protein: CASSPLLGGAYEQYF.

V usage is TRBV28 and J usage is TRBJ2-1; D possibly matches TRBD1 or TRBD2 (6 bases each). Per the germline V gene, CDR1 is MDHEN and CDR2 is SYDVKM. Deletions cut 5 bases from V and 4 bases from J, with 21 bases between. This CDR3 region has 17 residues. This chain's CDR3 is CASSGGPGRGFYNEQFF. The CDR3 coding sequence is TGTGCCAGCAGTGGGGGGCCAGGCCGCGGATTTTACAATGAGCAGTTCTTC.

The gene calls are TRBV29-1 and TRBJ2-5, with D possibly TRBD2 on 6 matching bases. V was pared by 7 bases and J by 3 bases, with 12 bases between. The V gene's germline CDR1 is SQVTM and CDR2 ANQGSEA. The CDR3 extends over 12 amino acids. In nucleotides, the CDR3 is TGCAGCGGACTAGAAGGGGAAGAGACCCAGTACTTC. It encodes CSGLEGEETQYF.

The chain recombines TRBV5-1 with TRBJ2-5, with 15 bases matching TRBD2. This CDR3 is 17 amino acids long. Germline lookup yields CDR1 SGHRS and CDR2 YFSETQ. The trim removed 6 bases at V and 4 bases at J, leaving 10 bases unmatched. The CDR3 protein is CASKLGLAGGWRETQYF. In nucleotides, the CDR3 is TGCGCCAGCAAGCTTGGACTAGCGGGGGGGTGGCGAGAGACCCAGTACTTC.

V usage is TRBV15 and J usage is TRBJ1-2, with no clear D. This CDR3 comprises 12 residues. Trimming took off 0 bases at V and 7 bases at J, with 6 bases between the two ends. In germline, CDR1 is LNHNV, CDR2 YYDKDF (reference sequence). The CDR3 nucleotides read TGTGCCACCAGCAGAGATTTGGCTGGCTACACCTTC. Translation gives CATSRDLAGYTF.

The chain is built from TRBV9 and TRBJ2-3, with D unresolved. The V gene's germline CDR1 is SGDLS and CDR2 YYNGEE. Trimming cost V 0 bases and J 5 bases, with 10 bases left between them. The CDR3 contains 14 residues. CDR3 in amino acids: CASSVGPIQDTQYF. CDR3 DNA: TGTGCCAGCAGCGTAGGCCCTATTCAAGATACGCAGTATTTT. Drawing the rest from reference TRBV9 and TRBJ2-3, the complete variable domain is DSGVTQTPKHLITATGQRVTLRCSPRSGDLSVYWYQQSLDQGLQFLIQYYNGEERAKGNILERFSAQQFPDLHSELNLSSLELGDSALYFCASSVGPIQDTQYFGPGTRLTVL.

V gene TRBV7-2 combines with J gene TRBJ2-1, with D perhaps matching TRBD1 (6 bases). CDR3 length equals 14 residues. The germline V gene encodes CDR1 SGHTA and CDR2 FQGNSA. V shed 5 bases and J shed 3 bases, with 11 bases lying between them. The CDR3 protein is CASSQNRVYNEQFF. CDR3 DNA sequence: TGTGCCAGCAGCCAAAACAGGGTCTACAATGAGCAGTTCTTC.

The V gene is TRBV14, the J gene TRBJ2-7; tentative D call: TRBD2 (5 bases). The CDR3 totals 16 residues. Germline assignment: CDR1 SGHDN and CDR2 FVKESK. V lost 1 base to trimming and J lost 2 bases, with 15 bases between them. CDR3 sequence reads: CASSQGHREIPYEQYF. In DNA, the CDR3 is TGTGCCAGCAGCCAAGGGCACCGGGAAATTCCCTACGAGCAGTACTTC.

This clone was observed a few times. The chain uses TRBV6-1 and TRBJ1-4; 8 bases match TRBD1. Germline trimming cut 5 bases from V and 7 bases from J; bases unmatched to any gene: 3. Germline V CDR1 and CDR2: MNHNS, SASEGT. This CDR3 region has 13 residues. The CDR3 DNA sequence: TGTGCCAGCAGTCGACAGGGGAGTGAAAAACTGTTTTTT. Translating it yields CASSRQGSEKLFF.

The genes are TRBV5-6 and TRBJ2-3; the D gene is possibly TRBD2 (6 bases). CDR1 and CDR2 from the germline V gene are SGHDT and YYEEEE. CDR3 length: 14 amino acids. V was cut by 0 bases and J by 11 bases, with 16 bases left in between. CDR3 sequence (DNA): TGTGCCAGCAGCTTGGTGGTAGCGGAGATACGGCAGTATTTT. Amino acid sequence: CASSLVVAEIRQYF.

The chain couples TRBV7-2 to TRBJ1-2; 8 nucleotides match TRBD1. Germline-derived CDR1 and CDR2 are SGHTA and FQGNSA. This CDR3 spans 14 amino acids. Unmatched junction bases numbered 4, after V lost 3 bases and J lost 4 bases. The DNA of the CDR3 is TGTGCCAGCAGCTTCGGGACAGGCATCTATGGCTACACCTTC. This codes for CASSFGTGIYGYTF.

J is TRBJ2-1 and V is TRBV6-1, with D perhaps being TRBD1 or TRBD2 (5 bases each). The CDR3 totals 14 residues. The ends were cut back, 5 bases at V and 3 bases at J, with 11 bases in the middle. Germline CDR1 and CDR2: MNHNS and SASEGT. The CDR3: CASSPRDVYNEQFF. In DNA, the CDR3 is TGTGCCAGCAGTCCAAGGGACGTCTACAATGAGCAGTTCTTC.